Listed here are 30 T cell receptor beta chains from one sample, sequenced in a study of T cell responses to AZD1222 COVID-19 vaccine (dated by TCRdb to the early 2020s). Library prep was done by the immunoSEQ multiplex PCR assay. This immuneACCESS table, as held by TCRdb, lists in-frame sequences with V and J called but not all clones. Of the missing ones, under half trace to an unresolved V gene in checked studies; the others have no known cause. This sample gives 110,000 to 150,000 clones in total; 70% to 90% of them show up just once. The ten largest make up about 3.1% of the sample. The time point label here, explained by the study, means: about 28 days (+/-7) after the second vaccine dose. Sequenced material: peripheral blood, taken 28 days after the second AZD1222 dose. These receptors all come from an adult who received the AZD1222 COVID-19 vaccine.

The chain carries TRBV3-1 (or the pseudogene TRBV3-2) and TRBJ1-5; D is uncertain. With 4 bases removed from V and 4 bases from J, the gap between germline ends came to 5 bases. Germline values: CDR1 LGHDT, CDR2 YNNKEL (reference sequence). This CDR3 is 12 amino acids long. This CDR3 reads CASSLLNQPQHF. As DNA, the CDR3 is TGTGCCAGCAGCCTCCTTAATCAGCCCCAGCATTTT.

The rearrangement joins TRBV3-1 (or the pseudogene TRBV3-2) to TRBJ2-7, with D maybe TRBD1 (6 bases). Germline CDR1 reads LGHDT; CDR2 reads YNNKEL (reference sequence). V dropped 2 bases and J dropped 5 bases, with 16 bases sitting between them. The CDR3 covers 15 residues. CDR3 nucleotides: TGTGCCAGCAGCCAAACCCTTCAGGGGACCCACGAGCAGTACTTC. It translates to CASSQTLQGTHEQYF.

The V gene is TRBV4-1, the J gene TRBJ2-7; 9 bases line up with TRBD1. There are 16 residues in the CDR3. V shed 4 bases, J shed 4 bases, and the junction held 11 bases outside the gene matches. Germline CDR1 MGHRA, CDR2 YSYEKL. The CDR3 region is CASSPGEGTGKYEQYF. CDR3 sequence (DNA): TGCGCCAGCAGCCCGGGAGAAGGGACAGGGAAATACGAGCAGTACTTC.

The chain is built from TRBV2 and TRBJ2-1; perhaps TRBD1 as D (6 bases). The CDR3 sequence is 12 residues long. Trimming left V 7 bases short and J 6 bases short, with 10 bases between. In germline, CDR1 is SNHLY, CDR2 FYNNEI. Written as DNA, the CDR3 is TGTGCCAGCAATTCACAGGGCAATGAGCAGTTCTTC. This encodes CASNSQGNEQFF.

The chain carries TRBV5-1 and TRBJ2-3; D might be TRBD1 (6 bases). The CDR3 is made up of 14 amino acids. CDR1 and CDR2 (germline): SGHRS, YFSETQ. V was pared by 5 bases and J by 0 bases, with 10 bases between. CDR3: CASRGGQSTDTQYF. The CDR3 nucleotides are TGCGCCAGCAGGGGTGGACAGAGCACAGATACGCAGTATTTT.

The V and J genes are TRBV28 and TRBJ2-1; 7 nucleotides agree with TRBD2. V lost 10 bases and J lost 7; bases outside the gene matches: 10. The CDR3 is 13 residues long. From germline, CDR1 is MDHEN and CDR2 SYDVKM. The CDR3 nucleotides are TGTGCCACAGCTACCGGGGGGACGAATGAGCAGTTCTTC. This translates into CATATGGTNEQFF.

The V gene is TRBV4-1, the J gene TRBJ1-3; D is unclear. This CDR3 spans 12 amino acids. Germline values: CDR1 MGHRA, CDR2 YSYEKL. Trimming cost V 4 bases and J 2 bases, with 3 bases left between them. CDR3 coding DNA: TGCGCCAGCAGCCTAGCTGGAAACACCATATATTTT. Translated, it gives CASSLAGNTIYF.

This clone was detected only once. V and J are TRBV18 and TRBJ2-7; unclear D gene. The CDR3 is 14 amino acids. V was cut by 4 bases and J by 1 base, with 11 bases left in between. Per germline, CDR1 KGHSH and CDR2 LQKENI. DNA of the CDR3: TGTGCCAGCTCACTCGGGCCCGATTCCTACGAGCAGTACTTC. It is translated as CASSLGPDSYEQYF. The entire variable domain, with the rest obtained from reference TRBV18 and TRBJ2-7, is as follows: NAGVMQNPRHLVRRRGQEARLRCSPMKGHSHVYWYRQLPEEGLKFMVYLQKENIIDESGMPKERFSAEFPKEGPSILRIQQVVRGDSAAYFCASSLGPDSYEQYFGPGTRLTVT.

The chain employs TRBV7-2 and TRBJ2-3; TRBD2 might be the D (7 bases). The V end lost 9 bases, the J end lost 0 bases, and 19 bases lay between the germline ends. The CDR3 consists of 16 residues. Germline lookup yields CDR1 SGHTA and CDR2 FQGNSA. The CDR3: CARGGGAATSTDTQYF. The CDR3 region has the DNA TGTGCCAGAGGGGGGGGAGCGGCCACTAGCACAGATACGCAGTATTTT.

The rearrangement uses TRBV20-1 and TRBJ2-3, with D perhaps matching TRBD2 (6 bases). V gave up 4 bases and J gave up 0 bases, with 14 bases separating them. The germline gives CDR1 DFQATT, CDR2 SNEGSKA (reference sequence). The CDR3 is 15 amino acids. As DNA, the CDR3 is TGCAGTGCTATTGATAGCCGGGGGAGCACAGATACGCAGTATTTT. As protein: CSAIDSRGSTDTQYF.

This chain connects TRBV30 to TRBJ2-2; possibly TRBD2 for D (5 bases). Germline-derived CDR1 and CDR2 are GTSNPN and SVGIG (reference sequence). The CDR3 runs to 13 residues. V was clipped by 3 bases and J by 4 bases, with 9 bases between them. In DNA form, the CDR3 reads TGTGCCTGGAGATGGCGGGCCACCGGGGAGCTGTTTTTT. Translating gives CAWRWRATGELFF.

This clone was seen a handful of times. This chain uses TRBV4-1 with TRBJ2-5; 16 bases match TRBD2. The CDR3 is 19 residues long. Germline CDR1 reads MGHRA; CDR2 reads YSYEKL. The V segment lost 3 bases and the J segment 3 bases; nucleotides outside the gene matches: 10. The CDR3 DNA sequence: TGCGCCAGCAGCCATCCGGGACTAGCGGGAGGGCCGAACAAAGAGACCCAGTACTTC. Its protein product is CASSHPGLAGGPNKETQYF.

The DNA of the CDR3 is TGTGCCACCAGTAGTGGGGGCTTAAATCAGCCCCAGCATTTT. This codes for CATSSGGLNQPQHF. J is TRBJ1-5 and V is TRBV24-1; weak D call: TRBD1 (6 bases). Looked up from germline, CDR1 is KGHDR and CDR2 is SFDVKD. Trimming took 6 bases from V and 4 from J, leaving 12 bases between them. The CDR3 has 14 residues.

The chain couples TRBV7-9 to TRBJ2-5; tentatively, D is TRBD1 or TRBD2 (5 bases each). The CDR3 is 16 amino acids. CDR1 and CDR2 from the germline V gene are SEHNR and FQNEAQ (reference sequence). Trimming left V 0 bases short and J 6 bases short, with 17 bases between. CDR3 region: CASSLADGAVTKTQYF. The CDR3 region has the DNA TGTGCCAGCAGCTTAGCGGACGGGGCAGTGACGAAGACCCAGTACTTC.

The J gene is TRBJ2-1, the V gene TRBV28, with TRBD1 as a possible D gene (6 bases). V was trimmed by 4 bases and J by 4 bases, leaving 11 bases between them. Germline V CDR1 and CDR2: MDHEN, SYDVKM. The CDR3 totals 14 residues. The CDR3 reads CASSSLDSYNEQFF. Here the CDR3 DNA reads TGTGCCAGCAGTTCCCTGGACAGTTACAATGAGCAGTTCTTC.

The chain's CDR3 is CASSGSGGVYNEQFF. The CDR3 nucleotides are TGCGCCAGCAGCGGTAGCGGGGGGGTTTACAATGAGCAGTTCTTC. V is TRBV5-1 and J is TRBJ2-1, with TRBD2 matching over 11 bases. The CDR3 consists of 15 residues. The junction had 4 bases not matched to a gene; V was cut back by 4 bases and J by 4 bases. In germline, CDR1 is SGHRS, CDR2 YFSETQ.

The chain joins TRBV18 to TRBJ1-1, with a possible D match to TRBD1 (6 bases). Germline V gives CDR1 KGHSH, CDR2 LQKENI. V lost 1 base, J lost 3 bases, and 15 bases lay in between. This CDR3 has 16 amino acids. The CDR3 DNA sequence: TGTGCCAGCTCACCACAGGGGGGAACCGGGTACACTGAAGCTTTCTTT. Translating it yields CASSPQGGTGYTEAFF. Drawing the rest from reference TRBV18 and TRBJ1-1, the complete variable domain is NAGVMQNPRHLVRRRGQEARLRCSPMKGHSHVYWYRQLPEEGLKFMVYLQKENIIDESGMPKERFSAEFPKEGPSILRIQQVVRGDSAAYFCASSPQGGTGYTEAFFGQGTRLTVV.

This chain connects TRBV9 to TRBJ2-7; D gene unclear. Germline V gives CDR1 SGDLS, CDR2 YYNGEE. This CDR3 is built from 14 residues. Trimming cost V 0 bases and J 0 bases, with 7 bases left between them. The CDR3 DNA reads TGTGCCAGCAGCGTAGTGAGTTCCTCCTACGAGCAGTACTTC. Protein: CASSVVSSSYEQYF.

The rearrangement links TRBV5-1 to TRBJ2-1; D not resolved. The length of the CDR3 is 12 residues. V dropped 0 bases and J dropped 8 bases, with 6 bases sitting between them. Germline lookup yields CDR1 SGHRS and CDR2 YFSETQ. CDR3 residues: CASSLDTYEQFF. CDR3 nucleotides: TGCGCCAGCAGCTTGGATACTTATGAGCAGTTCTTC.

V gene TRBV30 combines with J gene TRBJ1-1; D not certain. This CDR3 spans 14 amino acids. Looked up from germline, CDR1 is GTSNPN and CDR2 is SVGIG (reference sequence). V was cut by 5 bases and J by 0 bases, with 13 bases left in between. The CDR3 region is CAWSRTEMNTEAFF. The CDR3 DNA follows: TGTGCCTGGTCTAGGACGGAGATGAACACTGAAGCTTTCTTT.

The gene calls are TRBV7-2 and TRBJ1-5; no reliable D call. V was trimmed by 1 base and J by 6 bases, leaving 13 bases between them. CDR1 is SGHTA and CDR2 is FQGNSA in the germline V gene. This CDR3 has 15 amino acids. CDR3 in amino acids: CASSLDILRGQPQHF. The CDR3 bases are TGTGCCAGCAGCTTAGATATCCTCCGTGGTCAGCCCCAGCATTTT. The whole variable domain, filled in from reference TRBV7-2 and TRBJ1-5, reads GAGVSQSPSNKVTEKGKDVELRCDPISGHTALYWYRQSLGQGLEFLIYFQGNSAPDKSGLPSDRFSAERTGGSVSTLTIQRTQQEDSAVYLCASSLDILRGQPQHFGDGTRLSIL.

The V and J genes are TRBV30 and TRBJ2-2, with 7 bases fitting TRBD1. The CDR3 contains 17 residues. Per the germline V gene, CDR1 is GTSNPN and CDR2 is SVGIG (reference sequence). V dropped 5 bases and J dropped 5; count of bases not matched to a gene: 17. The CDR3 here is CAWQPNTGTVRTGELFF. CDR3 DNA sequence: TGTGCCTGGCAACCGAATACCGGGACAGTAAGGACCGGGGAGCTGTTTTTT.

DNA for the CDR3: TGCGCCAGCAGTGAGTCGGGGGTCTACGGCAGTGGCTACACCTTC. Protein sequence: CASSESGVYGSGYTF. The rearrangement uses TRBV10-2 and TRBJ1-2, with a possible D match to TRBD1 (5 bases). This CDR3 is built from 15 residues. The germline V gene has CDR1 WSHSY and CDR2 SAAADI. V was pared by 0 bases and J by 7 bases, with 15 bases between.

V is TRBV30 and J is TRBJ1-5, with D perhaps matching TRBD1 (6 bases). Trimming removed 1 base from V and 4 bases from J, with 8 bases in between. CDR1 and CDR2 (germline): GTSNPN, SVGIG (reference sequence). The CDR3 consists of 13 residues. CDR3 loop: CAWSGTANQPQHF. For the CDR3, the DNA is TGTGCCTGGAGTGGGACAGCGAATCAGCCCCAGCATTTT.

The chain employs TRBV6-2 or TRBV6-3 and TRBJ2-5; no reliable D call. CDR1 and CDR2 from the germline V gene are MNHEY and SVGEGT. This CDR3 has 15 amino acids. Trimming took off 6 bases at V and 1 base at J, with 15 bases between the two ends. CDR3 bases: TGTGCCAGCAGCCCTCGCCCAGAGTCCCAAGAGACCCAGTACTTC. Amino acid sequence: CASSPRPESQETQYF.

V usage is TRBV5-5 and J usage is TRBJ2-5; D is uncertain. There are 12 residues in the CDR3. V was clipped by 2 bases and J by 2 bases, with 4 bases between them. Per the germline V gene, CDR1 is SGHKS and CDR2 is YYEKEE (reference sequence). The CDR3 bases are TGTGCCAGCAGCTTTGTTCAAGAGACCCAGTACTTC. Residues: CASSFVQETQYF.

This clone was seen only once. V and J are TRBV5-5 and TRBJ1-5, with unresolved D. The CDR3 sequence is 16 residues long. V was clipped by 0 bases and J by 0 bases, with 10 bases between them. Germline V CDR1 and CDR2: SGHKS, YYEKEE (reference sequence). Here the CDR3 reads CASSLGGAISNQPQHF. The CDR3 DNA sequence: TGTGCCAGCAGCTTGGGGGGAGCGATTAGCAATCAGCCCCAGCATTTT.

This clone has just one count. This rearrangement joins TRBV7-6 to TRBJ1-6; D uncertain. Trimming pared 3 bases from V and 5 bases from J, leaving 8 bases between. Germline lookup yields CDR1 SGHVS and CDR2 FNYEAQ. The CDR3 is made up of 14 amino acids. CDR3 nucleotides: TGTGCCAGCAGCTTGGGTGCCAATAATTCACCCCTCCACTTT. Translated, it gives CASSLGANNSPLHF.

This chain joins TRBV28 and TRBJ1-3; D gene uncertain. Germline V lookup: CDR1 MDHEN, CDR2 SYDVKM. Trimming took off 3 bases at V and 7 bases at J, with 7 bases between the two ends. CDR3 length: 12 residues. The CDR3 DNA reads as TGTGCCAGCAGTTTTCTACCGAACACCATATATTTT. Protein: CASSFLPNTIYF.

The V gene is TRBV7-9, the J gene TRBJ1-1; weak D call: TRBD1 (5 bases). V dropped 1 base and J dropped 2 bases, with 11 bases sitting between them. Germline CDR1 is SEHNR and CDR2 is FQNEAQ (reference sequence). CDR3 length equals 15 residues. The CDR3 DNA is TGTGCCAGCAGCTTAGTCGGGACGGTAAACACTGAAGCTTTCTTT. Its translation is CASSLVGTVNTEAFF.